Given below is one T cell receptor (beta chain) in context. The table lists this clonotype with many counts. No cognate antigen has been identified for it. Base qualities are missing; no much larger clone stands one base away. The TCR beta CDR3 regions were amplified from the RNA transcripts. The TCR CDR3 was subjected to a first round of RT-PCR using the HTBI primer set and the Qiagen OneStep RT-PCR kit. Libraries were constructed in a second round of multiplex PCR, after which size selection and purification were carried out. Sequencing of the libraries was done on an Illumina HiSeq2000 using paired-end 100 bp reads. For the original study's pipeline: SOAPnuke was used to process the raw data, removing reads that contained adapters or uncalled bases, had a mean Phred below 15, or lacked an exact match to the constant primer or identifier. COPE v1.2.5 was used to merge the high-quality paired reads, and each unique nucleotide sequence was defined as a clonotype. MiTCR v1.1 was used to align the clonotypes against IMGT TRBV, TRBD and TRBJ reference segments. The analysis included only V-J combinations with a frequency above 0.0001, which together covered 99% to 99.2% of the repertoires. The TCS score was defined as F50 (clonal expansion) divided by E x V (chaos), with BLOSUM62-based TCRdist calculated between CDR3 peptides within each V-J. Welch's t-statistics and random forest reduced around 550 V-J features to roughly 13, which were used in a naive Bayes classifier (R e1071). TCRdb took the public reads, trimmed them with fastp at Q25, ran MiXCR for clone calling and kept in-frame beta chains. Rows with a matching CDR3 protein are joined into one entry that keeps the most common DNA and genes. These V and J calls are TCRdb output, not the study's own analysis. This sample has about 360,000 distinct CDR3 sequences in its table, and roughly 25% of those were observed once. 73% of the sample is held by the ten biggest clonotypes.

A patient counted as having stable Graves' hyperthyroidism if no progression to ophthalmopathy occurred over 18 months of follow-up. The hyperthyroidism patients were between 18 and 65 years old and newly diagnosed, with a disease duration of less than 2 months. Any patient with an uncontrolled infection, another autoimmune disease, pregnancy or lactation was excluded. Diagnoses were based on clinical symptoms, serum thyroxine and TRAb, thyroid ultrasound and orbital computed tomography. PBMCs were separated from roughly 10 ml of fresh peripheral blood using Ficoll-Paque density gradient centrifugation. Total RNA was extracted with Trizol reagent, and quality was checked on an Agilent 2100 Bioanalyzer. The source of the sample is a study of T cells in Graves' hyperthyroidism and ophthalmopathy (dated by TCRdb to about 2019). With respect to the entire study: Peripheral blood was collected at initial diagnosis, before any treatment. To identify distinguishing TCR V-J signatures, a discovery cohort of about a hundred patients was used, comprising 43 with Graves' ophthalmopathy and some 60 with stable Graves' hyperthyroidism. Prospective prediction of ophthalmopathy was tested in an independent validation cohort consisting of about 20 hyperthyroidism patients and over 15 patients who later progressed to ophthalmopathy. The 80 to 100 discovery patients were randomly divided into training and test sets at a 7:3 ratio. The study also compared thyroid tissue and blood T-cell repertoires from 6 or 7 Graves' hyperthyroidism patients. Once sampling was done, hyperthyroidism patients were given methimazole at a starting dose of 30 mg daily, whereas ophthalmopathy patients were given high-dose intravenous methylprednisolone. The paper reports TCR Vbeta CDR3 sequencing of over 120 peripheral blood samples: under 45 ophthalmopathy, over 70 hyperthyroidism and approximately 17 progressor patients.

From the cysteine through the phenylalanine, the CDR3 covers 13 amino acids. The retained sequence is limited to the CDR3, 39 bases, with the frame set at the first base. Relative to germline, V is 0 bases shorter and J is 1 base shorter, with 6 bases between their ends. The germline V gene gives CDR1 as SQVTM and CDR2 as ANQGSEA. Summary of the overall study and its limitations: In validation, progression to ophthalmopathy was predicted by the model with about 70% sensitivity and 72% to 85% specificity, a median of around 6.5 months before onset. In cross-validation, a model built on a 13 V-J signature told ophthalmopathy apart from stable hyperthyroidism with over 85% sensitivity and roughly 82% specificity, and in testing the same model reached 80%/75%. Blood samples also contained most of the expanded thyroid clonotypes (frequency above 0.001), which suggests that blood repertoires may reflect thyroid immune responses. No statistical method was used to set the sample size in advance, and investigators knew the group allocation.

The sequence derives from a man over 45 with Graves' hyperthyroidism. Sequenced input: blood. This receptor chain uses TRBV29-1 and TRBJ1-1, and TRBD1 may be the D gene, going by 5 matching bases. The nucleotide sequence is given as TGCAGCGTTGAAGATCAGGGGAACACTGAAGCTTTCTTT. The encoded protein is CSVEDQGNTEAFF.